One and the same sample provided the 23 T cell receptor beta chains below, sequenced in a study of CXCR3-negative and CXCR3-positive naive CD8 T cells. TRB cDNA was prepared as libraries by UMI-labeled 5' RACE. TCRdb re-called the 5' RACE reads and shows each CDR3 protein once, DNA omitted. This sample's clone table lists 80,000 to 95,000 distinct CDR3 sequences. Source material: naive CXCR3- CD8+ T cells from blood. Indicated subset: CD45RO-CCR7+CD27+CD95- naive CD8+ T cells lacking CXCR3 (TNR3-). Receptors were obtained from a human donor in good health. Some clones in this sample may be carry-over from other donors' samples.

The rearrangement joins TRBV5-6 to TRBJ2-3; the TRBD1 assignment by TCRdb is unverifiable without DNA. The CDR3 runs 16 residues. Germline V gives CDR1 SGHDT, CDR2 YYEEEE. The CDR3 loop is CASSTGQGLSTDTQYF.

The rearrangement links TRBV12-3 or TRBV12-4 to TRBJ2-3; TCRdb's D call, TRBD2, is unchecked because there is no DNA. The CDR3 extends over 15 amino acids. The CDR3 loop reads CASSTSGGAKDTQYF.

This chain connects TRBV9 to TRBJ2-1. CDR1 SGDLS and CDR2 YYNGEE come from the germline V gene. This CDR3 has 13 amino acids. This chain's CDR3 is CASSVGAVNEQFF.

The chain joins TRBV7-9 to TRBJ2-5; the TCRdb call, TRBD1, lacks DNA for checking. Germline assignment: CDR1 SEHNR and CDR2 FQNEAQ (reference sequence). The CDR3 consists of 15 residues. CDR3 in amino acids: CASSWGQSDQETQYF.

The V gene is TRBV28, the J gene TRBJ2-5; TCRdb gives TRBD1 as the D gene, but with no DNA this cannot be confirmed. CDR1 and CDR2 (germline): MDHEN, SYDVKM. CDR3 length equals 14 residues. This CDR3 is CASTPAGGQETQYF.

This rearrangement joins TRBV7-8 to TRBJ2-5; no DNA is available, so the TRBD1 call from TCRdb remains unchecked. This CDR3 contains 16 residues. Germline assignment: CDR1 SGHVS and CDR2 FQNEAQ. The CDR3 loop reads CASSLVLAGTQETQYF.

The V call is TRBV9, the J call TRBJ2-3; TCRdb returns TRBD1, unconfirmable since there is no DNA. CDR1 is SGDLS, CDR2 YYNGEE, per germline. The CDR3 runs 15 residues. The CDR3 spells CASSVGGGATDTQYF.

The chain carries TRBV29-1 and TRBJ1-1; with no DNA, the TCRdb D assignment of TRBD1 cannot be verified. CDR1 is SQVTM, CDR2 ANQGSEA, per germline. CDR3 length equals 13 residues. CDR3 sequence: CSVRPRDRTVTFF.

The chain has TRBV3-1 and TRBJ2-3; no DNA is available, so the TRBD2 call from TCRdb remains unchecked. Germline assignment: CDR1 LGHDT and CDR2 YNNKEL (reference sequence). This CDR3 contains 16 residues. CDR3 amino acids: CASSQGLAISTDTQYF.

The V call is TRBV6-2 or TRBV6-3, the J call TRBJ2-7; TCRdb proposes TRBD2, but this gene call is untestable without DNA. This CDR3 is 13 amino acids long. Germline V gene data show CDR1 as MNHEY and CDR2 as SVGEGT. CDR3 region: CASSSTSVYEQYF.

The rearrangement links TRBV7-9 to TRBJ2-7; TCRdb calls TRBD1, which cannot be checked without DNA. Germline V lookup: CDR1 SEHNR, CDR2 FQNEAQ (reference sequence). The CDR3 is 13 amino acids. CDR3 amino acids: CASSSPGGDEQYF.

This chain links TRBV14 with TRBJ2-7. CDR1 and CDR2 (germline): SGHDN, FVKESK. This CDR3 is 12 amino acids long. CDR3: CASSQSMDEQYF.

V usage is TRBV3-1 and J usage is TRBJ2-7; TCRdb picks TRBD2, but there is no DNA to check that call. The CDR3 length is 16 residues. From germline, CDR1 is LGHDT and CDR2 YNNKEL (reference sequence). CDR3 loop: CASSPPIAGGRYEQYF.

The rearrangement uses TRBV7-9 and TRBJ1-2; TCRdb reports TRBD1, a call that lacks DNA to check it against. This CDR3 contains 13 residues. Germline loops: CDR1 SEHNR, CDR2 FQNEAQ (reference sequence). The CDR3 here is CASRMTGSYGYTF.

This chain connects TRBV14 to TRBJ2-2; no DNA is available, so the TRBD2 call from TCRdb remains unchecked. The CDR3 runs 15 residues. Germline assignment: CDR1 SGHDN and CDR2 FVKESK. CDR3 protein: CASSQDRRTTGELFF.

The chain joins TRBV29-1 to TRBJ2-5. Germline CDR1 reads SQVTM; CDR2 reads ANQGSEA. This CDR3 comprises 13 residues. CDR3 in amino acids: CSVGRLIEETQYF.

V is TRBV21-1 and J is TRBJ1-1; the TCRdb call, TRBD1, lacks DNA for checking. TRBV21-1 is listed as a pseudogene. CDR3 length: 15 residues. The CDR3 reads CASSKLGSPNTEAFF.

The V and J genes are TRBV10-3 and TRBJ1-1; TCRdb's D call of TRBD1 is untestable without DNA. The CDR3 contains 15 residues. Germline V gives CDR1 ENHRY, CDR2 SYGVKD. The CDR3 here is CAISEPTTGRTEAFF.

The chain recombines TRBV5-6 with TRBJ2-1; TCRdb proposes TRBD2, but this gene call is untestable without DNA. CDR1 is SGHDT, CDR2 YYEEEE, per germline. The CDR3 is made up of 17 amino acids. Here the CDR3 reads CASSLAGLADYYNEQFF.

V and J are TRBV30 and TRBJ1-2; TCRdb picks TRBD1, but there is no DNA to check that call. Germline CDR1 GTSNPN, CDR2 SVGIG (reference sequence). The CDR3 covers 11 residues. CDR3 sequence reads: CAWREGAGYTF.

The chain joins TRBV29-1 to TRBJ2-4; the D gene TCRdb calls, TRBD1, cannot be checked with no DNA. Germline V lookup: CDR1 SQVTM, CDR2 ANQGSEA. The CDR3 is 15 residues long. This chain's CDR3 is CSVEGIPGQGNIQYF.

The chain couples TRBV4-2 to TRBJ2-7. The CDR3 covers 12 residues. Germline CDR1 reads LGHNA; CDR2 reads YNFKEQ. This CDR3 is CASGPGFYEQYF.

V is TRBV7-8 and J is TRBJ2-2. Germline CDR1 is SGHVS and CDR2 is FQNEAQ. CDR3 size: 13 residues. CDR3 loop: CASSLPYTGELFF.